This T cell receptor (beta chain) originates from a study of radiotherapy plus CTLA-4 blockade in lung cancer. Produced via immunoSEQ multiplex PCR; TCRdb's table is partial and in-frame only. The data hold 65,000 to 90,000 clones, with around 87% observed a single time. The V gene end was trimmed by 6 bases and the J gene end by 4 bases; junction bases not matched to a gene: 8. Germline values: CDR1 MDHEN, CDR2 SYDVKM. This CDR3 comprises 15 residues. V and J are TRBV28 and TRBJ1-2; 10 nucleotides line up with TRBD1. Source: peripheral blood, taken from a patient treated with radiotherapy plus ipilimumab. The TCR sequence derives from a human donor with non-small cell lung cancer that progressed on radiotherapy plus ipilimumab. CDR3 loop: CASRDWTGGSYGYTF. The CDR3 nucleotides read TGTGCCAGCAGGGACTGGACAGGGGGATCCTATGGCTACACCTTC.